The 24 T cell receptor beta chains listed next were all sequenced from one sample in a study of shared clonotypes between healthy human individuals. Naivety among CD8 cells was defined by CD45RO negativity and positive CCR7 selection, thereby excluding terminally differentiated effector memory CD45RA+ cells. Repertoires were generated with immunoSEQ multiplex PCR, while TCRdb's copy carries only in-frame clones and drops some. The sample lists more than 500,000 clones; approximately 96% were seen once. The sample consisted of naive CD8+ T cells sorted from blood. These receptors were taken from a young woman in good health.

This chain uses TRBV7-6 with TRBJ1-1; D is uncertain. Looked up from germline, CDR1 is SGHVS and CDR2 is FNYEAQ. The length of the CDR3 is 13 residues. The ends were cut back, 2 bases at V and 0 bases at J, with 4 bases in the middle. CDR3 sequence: CASSLSVNTEAFF. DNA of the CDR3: TGTGCCAGCAGCTTATCAGTGAACACTGAAGCTTTCTTT.

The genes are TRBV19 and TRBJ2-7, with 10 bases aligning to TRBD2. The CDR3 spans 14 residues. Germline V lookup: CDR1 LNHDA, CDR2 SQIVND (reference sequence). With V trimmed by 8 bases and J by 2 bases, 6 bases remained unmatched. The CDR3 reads CASQTSGYPYEQYF. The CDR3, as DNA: TGTGCCAGTCAGACTAGCGGGTATCCCTACGAGCAGTACTTC.

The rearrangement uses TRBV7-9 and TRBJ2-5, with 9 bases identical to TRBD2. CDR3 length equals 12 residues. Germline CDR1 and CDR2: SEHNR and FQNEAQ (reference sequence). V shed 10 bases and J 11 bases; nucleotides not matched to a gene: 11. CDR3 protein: CATQERGEEQYF. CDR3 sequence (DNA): TGTGCCACCCAAGAGCGGGGGGAAGAGCAGTACTTC. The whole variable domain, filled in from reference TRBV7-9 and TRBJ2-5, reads DTGVSQNPRHKITKRGQNVTFRCDPISEHNRLYWYRQTLGQGPEFLTYFQNEAQLEKSRLLSDRFSAERPKGSFSTLEIQRTEQGDSAMYLCATQERGEEQYFGPGTRLLVL.

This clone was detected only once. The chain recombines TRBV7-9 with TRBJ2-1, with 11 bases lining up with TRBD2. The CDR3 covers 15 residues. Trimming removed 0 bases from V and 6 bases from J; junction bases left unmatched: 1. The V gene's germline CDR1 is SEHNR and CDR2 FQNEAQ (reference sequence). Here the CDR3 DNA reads TGTGCCAGCAGCTTAGCGACTAGCGGGATCAATGAGCAGTTCTTC. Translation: CASSLATSGINEQFF.

CDR3 sequence: CASSLAGTGVYEQYF. Here the CDR3 DNA reads TGTGCCAGCAGTTTAGCCGGGACAGGGGTCTACGAGCAGTACTTC. The V call is TRBV27, the J call TRBJ2-7; the match to TRBD1 covers 10 bases. Germline-derived CDR1 and CDR2 are MNHEY and SMNVEV (reference sequence). The J segment lost 3 bases and the V segment lost 2 bases, leaving 4 bases of the junction unmatched. The CDR3 runs to 15 residues.

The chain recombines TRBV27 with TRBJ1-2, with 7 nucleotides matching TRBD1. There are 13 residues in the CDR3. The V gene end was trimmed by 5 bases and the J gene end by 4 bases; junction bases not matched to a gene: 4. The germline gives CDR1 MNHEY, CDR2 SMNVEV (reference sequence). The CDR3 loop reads CASSTGQFYGYTF. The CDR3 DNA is TGTGCCAGCAGTACGGGACAGTTCTATGGCTACACCTTC.

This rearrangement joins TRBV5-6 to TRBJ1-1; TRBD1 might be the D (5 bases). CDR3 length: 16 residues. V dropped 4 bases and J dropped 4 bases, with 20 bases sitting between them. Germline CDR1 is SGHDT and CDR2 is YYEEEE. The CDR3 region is CASSLLLAGGGTEAFF. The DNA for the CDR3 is TGTGCCAGCAGCCTATTACTTGCTGGGGGAGGCACTGAAGCTTTCTTT.

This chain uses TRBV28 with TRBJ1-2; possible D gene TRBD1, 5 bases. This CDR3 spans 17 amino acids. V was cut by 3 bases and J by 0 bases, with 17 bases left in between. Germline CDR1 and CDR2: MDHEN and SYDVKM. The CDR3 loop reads CASSFGRVALSNYGYTF. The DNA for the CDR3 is TGTGCCAGCAGTTTCGGCAGGGTGGCCCTATCTAACTATGGCTACACCTTC.

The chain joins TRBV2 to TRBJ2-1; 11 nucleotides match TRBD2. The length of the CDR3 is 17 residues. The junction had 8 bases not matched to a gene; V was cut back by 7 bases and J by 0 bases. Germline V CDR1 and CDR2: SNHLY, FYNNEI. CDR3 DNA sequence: TGTGCCAGCACCACTAGCGGGAGTGGGGCCTCCTACAATGAGCAGTTCTTC. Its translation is CASTTSGSGASYNEQFF.

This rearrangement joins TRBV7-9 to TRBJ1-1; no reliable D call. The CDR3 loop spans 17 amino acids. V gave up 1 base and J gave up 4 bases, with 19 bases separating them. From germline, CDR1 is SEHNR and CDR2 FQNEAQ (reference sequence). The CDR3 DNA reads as TGTGCCAGCAGCTTAGGAGTGTACGGACTCCGGGGCACTGAAGCTTTCTTT. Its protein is CASSLGVYGLRGTEAFF.

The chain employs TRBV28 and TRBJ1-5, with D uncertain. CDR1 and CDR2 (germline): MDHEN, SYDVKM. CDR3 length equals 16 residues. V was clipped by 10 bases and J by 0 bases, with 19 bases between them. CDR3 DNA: TGTGCCATCACTCCGGGAGAGAGGTATAGCAATCAGCCCCAGCATTTT. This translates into CAITPGERYSNQPQHF.

CDR3 region: CASSYGTGNQPQHF. For the CDR3, the DNA is TGTGCCAGCAGTTATGGGACGGGAAATCAGCCCCAGCATTTT. The chain is built from TRBV6-5 and TRBJ1-5; weak D call: TRBD1 (5 bases). V lost 3 bases, J lost 4 bases, and 10 bases lay in between. The CDR3 totals 14 residues. CDR1 MNHEY and CDR2 SVGAGI come from the germline V gene.

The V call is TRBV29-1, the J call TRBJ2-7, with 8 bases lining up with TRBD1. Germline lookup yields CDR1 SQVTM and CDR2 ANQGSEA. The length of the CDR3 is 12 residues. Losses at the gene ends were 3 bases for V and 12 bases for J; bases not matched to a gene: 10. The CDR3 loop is CSVEGQDFGAYF. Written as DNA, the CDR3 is TGCAGCGTTGAGGGACAGGATTTTGGGGCGTACTTC.

CDR3 nucleotides: TGTGCCTCGAAGGCAGTAAGCTCCTACAATGAGCAGTTCTTC. This sequence encodes CASKAVSSYNEQFF. The V gene is TRBV28, the J gene TRBJ2-1; no clear D gene. The CDR3 has 14 residues. Deletions cut 11 bases from V and 0 bases from J, with 14 bases between. Per germline, CDR1 MDHEN and CDR2 SYDVKM.

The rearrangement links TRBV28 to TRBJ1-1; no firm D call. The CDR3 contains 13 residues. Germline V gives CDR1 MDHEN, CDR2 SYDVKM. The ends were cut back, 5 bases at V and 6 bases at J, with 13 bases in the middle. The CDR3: CASSLRRIPEAFF. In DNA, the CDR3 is TGTGCCAGCAGTCTCCGCCGAATCCCTGAAGCTTTCTTT. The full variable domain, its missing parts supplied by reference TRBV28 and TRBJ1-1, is DVKVTQSSRYLVKRTGEKVFLECVQDMDHENMFWYRQDPGLGLRLIYFSYDVKMKEKGDIPEGYSVSREKKERFSLILESASTNQTSMYLCASSLRRIPEAFFGQGTRLTVV.

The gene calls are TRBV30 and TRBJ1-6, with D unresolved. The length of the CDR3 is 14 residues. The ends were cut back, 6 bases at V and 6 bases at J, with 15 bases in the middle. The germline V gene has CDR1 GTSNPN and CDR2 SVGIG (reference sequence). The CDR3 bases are TGTGCCTGTACCGGAGGCGCGGGTAATTCACCCCTCCACTTT. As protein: CACTGGAGNSPLHF.

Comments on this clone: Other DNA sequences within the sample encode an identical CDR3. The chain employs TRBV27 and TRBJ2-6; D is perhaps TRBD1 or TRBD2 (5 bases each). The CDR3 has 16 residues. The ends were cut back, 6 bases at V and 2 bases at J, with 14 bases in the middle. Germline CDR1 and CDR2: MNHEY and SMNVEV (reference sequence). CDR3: CASRTTGGAGANVLTF. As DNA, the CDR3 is TGTGCCAGCAGGACTACAGGTGGCGCTGGGGCCAACGTCCTGACTTTC.

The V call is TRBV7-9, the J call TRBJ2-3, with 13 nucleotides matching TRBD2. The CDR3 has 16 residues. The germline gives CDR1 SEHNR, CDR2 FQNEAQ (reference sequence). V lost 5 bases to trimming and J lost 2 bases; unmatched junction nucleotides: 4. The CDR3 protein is CASSPGTSGITDTQYF. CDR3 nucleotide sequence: TGTGCCAGCAGCCCGGGGACTAGCGGGATCACAGATACGCAGTATTTT.

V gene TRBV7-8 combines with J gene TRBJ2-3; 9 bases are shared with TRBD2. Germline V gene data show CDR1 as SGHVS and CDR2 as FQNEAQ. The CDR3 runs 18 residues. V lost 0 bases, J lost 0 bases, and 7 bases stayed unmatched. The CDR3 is CASSLAGIAGASTDTQYF. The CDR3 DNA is TGTGCCAGCAGCTTAGCGGGGATAGCGGGAGCCAGCACAGATACGCAGTATTTT. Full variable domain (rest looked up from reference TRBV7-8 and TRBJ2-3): GAGVSQSPRYKVAKRGQDVALRCDPISGHVSLFWYQQALGQGPEFLTYFQNEAQLDKSGLPSDRFFAERPEGSVSTLKIQRTQQEDSAVYLCASSLAGIAGASTDTQYFGPGTRLTVL.

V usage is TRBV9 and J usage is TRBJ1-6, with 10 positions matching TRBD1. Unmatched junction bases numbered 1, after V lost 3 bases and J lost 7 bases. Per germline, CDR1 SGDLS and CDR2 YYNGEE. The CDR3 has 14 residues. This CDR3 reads CASSGTGGNSPLHF. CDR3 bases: TGTGCCAGCAGCGGGACAGGGGGAAATTCACCCCTCCACTTT. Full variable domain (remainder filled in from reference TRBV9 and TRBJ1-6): DSGVTQTPKHLITATGQRVTLRCSPRSGDLSVYWYQQSLDQGLQFLIQYYNGEERAKGNILERFSAQQFPDLHSELNLSSLELGDSALYFCASSGTGGNSPLHFGNGTRLTVT.

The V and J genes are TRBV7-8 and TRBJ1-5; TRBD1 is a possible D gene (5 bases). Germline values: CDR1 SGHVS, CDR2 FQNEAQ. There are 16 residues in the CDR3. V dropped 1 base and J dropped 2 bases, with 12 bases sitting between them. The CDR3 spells CASSLVYWGGNQPQHF. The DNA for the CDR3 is TGTGCCAGCAGCTTAGTGTACTGGGGGGGCAATCAGCCCCAGCATTTT.

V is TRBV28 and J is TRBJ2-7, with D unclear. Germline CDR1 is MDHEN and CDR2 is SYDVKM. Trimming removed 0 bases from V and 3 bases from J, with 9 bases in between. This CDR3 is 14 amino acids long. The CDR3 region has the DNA TGTGCCAGCAGTTTATGGGGCCTACTCTACGAGCAGTACTTC. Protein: CASSLWGLLYEQYF.

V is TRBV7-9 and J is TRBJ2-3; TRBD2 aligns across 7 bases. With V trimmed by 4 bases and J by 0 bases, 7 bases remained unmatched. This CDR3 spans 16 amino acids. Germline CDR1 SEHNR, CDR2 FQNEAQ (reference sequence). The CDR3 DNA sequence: TGTGCCAGCAGCTCACCGGGACTAACTAGCACAGATACGCAGTATTTT. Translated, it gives CASSSPGLTSTDTQYF.

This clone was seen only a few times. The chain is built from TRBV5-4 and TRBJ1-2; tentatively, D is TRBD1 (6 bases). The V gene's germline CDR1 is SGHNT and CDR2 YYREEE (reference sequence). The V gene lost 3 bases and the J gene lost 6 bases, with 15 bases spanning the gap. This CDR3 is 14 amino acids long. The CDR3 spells CASSWEQGWDGYTF. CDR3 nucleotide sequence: TGTGCCAGCAGCTGGGAACAGGGATGGGATGGCTACACCTTC. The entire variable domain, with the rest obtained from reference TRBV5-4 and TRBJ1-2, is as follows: ETGVTQSPTHLIKTRGQQVTLRCSSQSGHNTVSWYQQALGQGPQFIFQYYREEENGRGNFPPRFSGLQFPNYSSELNVNALELDDSALYLCASSWEQGWDGYTFGSGTRLTVV.